Shown below are 32 T cell receptor beta chains from a single sample sequenced in a study of blood T cell repertoires in COVID-19. This table comes from immunoSEQ multiplex PCR, and its TCRdb copy is limited to in-frame clones, with some not included. Seen here are some 400,000 clones, about 89% observed once, and the top ten hold roughly 0.9%. Sequenced: PBMCs or T cells enriched from blood (not recorded which). All receptors come from a woman aged 40-49 years who had been exposed to COVID-19.

V gene TRBV12-3 or TRBV12-4 combines with J gene TRBJ2-7; no clear D gene. This CDR3 is built from 12 residues. V gave up 6 bases and J gave up 6 bases, with 12 bases separating them. The CDR3 DNA follows: TGTGCCAGCAGCAGTTCCCTAGGCGAGCAGTACTTC. Amino acid sequence: CASSSSLGEQYF.

CDR3 sequence reads: CASSAGRGAYEQYF. In nucleotides, the CDR3 is TGTGCCAGCTCTGCGGGGCGGGGGGCCTACGAGCAGTACTTC. This chain joins TRBV18 and TRBJ2-7; TRBD2 agrees at 8 bases. The V and J ends lost 6 bases and 2 bases, in that order; junction bases with no gene match: 6. The CDR3 is 14 residues long. CDR1 KGHSH and CDR2 LQKENI come from the germline V gene.

This chain uses TRBV30 with TRBJ1-2; D is possibly TRBD1 (5 bases). The CDR3 consists of 11 residues. Germline assignment: CDR1 GTSNPN and CDR2 SVGIG (reference sequence). Trimming left V 4 bases short and J 6 bases short, with 9 bases between. CDR3 nucleotides: TGTGCCTGGACTAGACAGAATGGCTACACCTTC. Amino acids: CAWTRQNGYTF.

The V gene is TRBV5-1, the J gene TRBJ2-1, with TRBD2 matching 7 bases. CDR3 length: 14 amino acids. V lost 6 bases and J lost 0; bases outside the gene matches: 3. CDR1 and CDR2 (germline): SGHRS, YFSETQ. CDR3 sequence (DNA): TGCGCCAGCACTAGCGGAAGCTCCTACAATGAGCAGTTCTTC. Protein sequence: CASTSGSSYNEQFF.

V usage is TRBV10-2 and J usage is TRBJ1-1, with 10 bases matching TRBD1. Germline loops: CDR1 WSHSY, CDR2 SAAADI. The CDR3 is 14 amino acids. V was clipped by 6 bases and J by 4 bases; unmatched bases: 5. CDR3 bases: TGCGCCAGCAGCCAGGGACAGGGGAGCACTGAAGCTTTCTTT. This codes for CASSQGQGSTEAFF.

The genes are TRBV5-6 and TRBJ1-1; unclear D gene. Germline CDR1 and CDR2: SGHDT and YYEEEE. CDR3 length: 12 residues. Trimming stripped 1 base from V and 11 bases from J, with 12 bases between. In DNA, the CDR3 is TGTGCCAGCAGCTTGACCCCAGCGATGGCTTTCTTT. It codes for CASSLTPAMAFF.

The genes are TRBV7-2 and TRBJ2-2; possible D gene TRBD2, 6 bases. V lost 5 bases and J lost 0, with 16 bases in between. The CDR3 consists of 17 residues. CDR1 is SGHTA, CDR2 FQGNSA, per germline. The CDR3 here is CASSLRRGGTNTGELFF. CDR3 bases: TGTGCCAGCAGCCTCCGGCGGGGTGGGACGAACACCGGGGAGCTGTTTTTT.

This clone was seen only once. The CDR3 nucleotides read TGTGCCAGCAGCTTAGGGGGGCAAGAGACCCAGTACTTC. Residues: CASSLGGQETQYF. The chain is built from TRBV7-3 and TRBJ2-5; perhaps TRBD2 as D (6 bases). Germline lookup yields CDR1 SGHTA and CDR2 FQGTGA. The CDR3 runs to 13 residues. V lost 2 bases and J 2 bases, leaving 6 bases between the germline ends.

V usage is TRBV6-5 and J usage is TRBJ2-6; D is perhaps TRBD2 (5 bases). The CDR3 loop spans 14 amino acids. Germline V gives CDR1 MNHEY, CDR2 SVGAGI. V lost 6 bases and J 4 bases, leaving 10 bases between the germline ends. CDR3 in amino acids: CASRTNYGANVLTF. The CDR3 nucleotides read TGTGCCAGCAGGACTAACTACGGGGCCAACGTCCTGACTTTC.

The rearrangement uses TRBV28 and TRBJ1-2; 7 bases map to TRBD1. J lost 6 bases, V lost 2 bases, and 6 bases had no gene match. The CDR3 consists of 14 residues. Germline CDR1 reads MDHEN; CDR2 reads SYDVKM. This CDR3 is CASSLAIRGDGYTF. The CDR3 DNA follows: TGTGCCAGCAGTTTAGCGATCAGGGGGGATGGCTACACCTTC.

V is TRBV5-1 and J is TRBJ2-7; the match to TRBD2 covers 15 bases. The V segment lost 3 bases and the J segment 4 bases; nucleotides outside the gene matches: 5. The CDR3 runs to 16 residues. The germline V gene has CDR1 SGHRS and CDR2 YFSETQ. The CDR3 DNA follows: TGCGCCAGCAGCTACCTTGGACTAGCGGGGGGGTACGAGCAGTACTTC. Its protein is CASSYLGLAGGYEQYF.

CDR3 nucleotide sequence: TGCAGTGCCAACTACAGGGAAAAACTGTTTTTT. It specifies CSANYREKLFF. The chain employs TRBV20-1 and TRBJ1-4; maybe TRBD1 (5 bases). The CDR3 length is 11 residues. The V end lost 6 bases, the J end lost 8 bases, and 10 bases lay between the germline ends. Per germline, CDR1 DFQATT and CDR2 SNEGSKA (reference sequence).

The gene calls are TRBV30 and TRBJ2-7, with 10 bases fitting TRBD1. CDR1 is GTSNPN and CDR2 is SVGIG in the germline V gene (reference sequence). CDR3 length: 15 residues. The J segment lost 6 bases and the V segment lost 3 bases, leaving 11 bases of the junction unmatched. The CDR3 DNA is TGTGCCTGGAGAGTTCAAGGGACAGGGGCTCGCGAGCAGTACTTC. Its translation is CAWRVQGTGAREQYF.

The chain is built from TRBV3-1 (or the pseudogene TRBV3-2) and TRBJ1-3; 7 bases fit TRBD1. CDR1 and CDR2 (germline): LGHDT, YNNKEL (reference sequence). The V and J ends lost 2 bases and 4 bases, in that order; junction bases with no gene match: 11. The CDR3 consists of 17 residues. Written as DNA, the CDR3 is TGTGCCAGCAGCCAAAGGGGGACAGCTCTACGGGGAAACACCATATATTTT. Amino acids: CASSQRGTALRGNTIYF.

This rearrangement joins TRBV25-1 to TRBJ1-6; 9 positions match TRBD1. After removal of 4 bases from V and 10 bases from J, the junction contained 8 bases not matched to a gene. The germline CDR1 and CDR2 sequences are MGHDK and SYGVNS. The CDR3 totals 15 residues. CDR3 bases: TGTGCCAGCAGTGCTACTGGGACAGGGATGTCACCCCTCCACTTT. Protein sequence: CASSATGTGMSPLHF.

With regard to this clone: Other DNA sequences in the same sample also yield this CDR3. V is TRBV18 and J is TRBJ2-5; 7 bases line up with TRBD1. Trimming cost V 0 bases and J 4 bases; bases outside gene matches: 2. Germline CDR1 reads KGHSH; CDR2 reads LQKENI. The CDR3 extends over 14 amino acids. The CDR3 DNA follows: TGTGCCAGCTCACCACCATCAGGGGGAGAGACCCAGTACTTC. It codes for CASSPPSGGETQYF.

The genes are TRBV15 and TRBJ2-3, with TRBD2 matching 12 bases. V lost 5 bases and J lost 2; bases outside the gene matches: 5. The CDR3 loop spans 16 amino acids. Germline CDR1 is LNHNV and CDR2 is YYDKDF (reference sequence). The DNA of the CDR3 is TGTGCCACCAGCGGCCGACTAGCGGGGGTCACAGATACGCAGTATTTT. Its protein is CATSGRLAGVTDTQYF.

The gene calls are TRBV5-5 and TRBJ2-1, with D uncertain. The length of the CDR3 is 15 residues. The germline V gene has CDR1 SGHKS and CDR2 YYEKEE (reference sequence). V was clipped by 2 bases and J by 1 base, with 10 bases between them. Here the CDR3 DNA reads TGTGCCAGCAGCTTCCTACTCATATCCTACAATGAGCAGTTCTTC. This gives the protein CASSFLLISYNEQFF. Full variable domain (missing parts from reference TRBV5-5 and TRBJ2-1): DAGVTQSPTHLIKTRGQQVTLRCSPISGHKSVSWYQQVLGQGPQFIFQYYEKEERGRGNFPDRFSARQFPNYSSELNVNALLLGDSALYLCASSFLLISYNEQFFGPGTRLTVL.

This chain joins TRBV2 and TRBJ2-1; TRBD1 is a possible D gene (7 bases). CDR1 SNHLY and CDR2 FYNNEI come from the germline V gene. The germline V and J ends were trimmed by 6 bases and 6 bases, with 36 bases remaining between them. This CDR3 has 21 residues. Here the CDR3 DNA reads TGTGCCAGCAGAGTCCGAGACAGGGCAGCAGTTGGACTAAATAGGGCCAATGAGCAGTTCTTC. Its translation is CASRVRDRAAVGLNRANEQFF.

The chain uses TRBV11-2 and TRBJ1-2; unclear D gene. CDR3 length: 13 residues. V dropped 3 bases and J dropped 7 bases, with 12 bases sitting between them. Germline V lookup: CDR1 SGHAT, CDR2 FQNNGV. The CDR3 protein is CASSFRHAGGYTF. The DNA of the CDR3 is TGTGCCAGCAGCTTTCGGCATGCGGGTGGCTACACCTTC.

J is TRBJ1-1 and V is TRBV5-1; a possible D gene is TRBD1 (5 bases). The CDR3 is made up of 17 amino acids. Germline-derived CDR1 and CDR2 are SGHRS and YFSETQ. V was pared by 0 bases and J by 0 bases, with 15 bases between. CDR3 in DNA: TGCGCCAGCAGCTTGGCCTTGGGGGACTTCATGAACACTGAAGCTTTCTTT. It translates to CASSLALGDFMNTEAFF.

This clone has only one observation. This chain links TRBV18 with TRBJ1-3, with D maybe TRBD1 (6 bases). Germline V gives CDR1 KGHSH, CDR2 LQKENI. With 2 bases removed from V and 2 bases from J, the gap between germline ends came to 10 bases. The CDR3 has 15 residues. The CDR3 sequence is CASSPKQGTGNTIYF. Here the CDR3 DNA reads TGTGCCAGCTCACCAAAACAGGGCACTGGAAACACCATATATTTT.

The sample holds one count of this clone. The chain uses TRBV6-5 and TRBJ1-1; perhaps TRBD1 as D (6 bases). There are 13 residues in the CDR3. Trimming pared 7 bases from V and 4 bases from J, leaving 13 bases between. Germline loops: CDR1 MNHEY, CDR2 SVGAGI. In DNA form, the CDR3 reads TGTGCCAGCACTCAGGGGTGGAGCACTGAAGCTTTCTTT. Protein: CASTQGWSTEAFF.

The V and J genes are TRBV5-1 and TRBJ2-1, with 7 bases matching TRBD2. The V segment lost 4 bases and the J segment 5 bases; nucleotides outside the gene matches: 0. CDR1 SGHRS and CDR2 YFSETQ come from the germline V gene. The CDR3 contains 12 residues. CDR3 in amino acids: CASSGRDNEQFF. The CDR3 nucleotides read TGCGCCAGCAGCGGGAGGGACAATGAGCAGTTCTTC.

This chain uses TRBV19 with TRBJ1-5, with 9 nucleotides matching TRBD1. There are 14 residues in the CDR3. J lost 8 bases, V lost 4 bases, and 6 bases had no gene match. Germline values: CDR1 LNHDA, CDR2 SQIVND (reference sequence). The CDR3 DNA follows: TGTGCCAGTAGTACCACAGGGGGCGGTAAGCCCCAGCATTTT. Encoded protein: CASSTTGGGKPQHF.

This clone was seen a single time. One base away lies a much larger clone, so this may be a sequencing read error. This sequence joins TRBV5-6 and TRBJ2-5; unclear D gene. Germline loops: CDR1 SGHDT, CDR2 YYEEEE. With 4 bases removed from V and 5 bases from J, the gap between germline ends came to 6 bases. The CDR3 spans 11 residues. CDR3 nucleotide sequence: TGTGCCAGCAGCGCCGGGGAGACCCAGTACTTC. As protein: CASSAGETQYF.

This clone was recorded many times. The chain links TRBV6-5 to TRBJ1-5; 9 bases line up with TRBD1. In germline, CDR1 is MNHEY, CDR2 SVGAGI. The CDR3 contains 15 residues. After removal of 5 bases from V and 4 bases from J, the junction contained 6 bases not matched to a gene. In DNA form, the CDR3 reads TGTGCCAGCAGTCCCGGGACAGGGAGAAATCAGCCCCAGCATTTT. Its translation: CASSPGTGRNQPQHF.

The genes are TRBV18 and TRBJ1-1; no definite D call. Germline V gives CDR1 KGHSH, CDR2 LQKENI. The CDR3 has 15 amino acids. Trimming removed 3 bases from V and 4 bases from J, with 15 bases in between. CDR3 DNA: TGTGCCAGCTCACCTCCTAGTTCGGTTCCCACTGAAGCTTTCTTT. As protein: CASSPPSSVPTEAFF.

The V call is TRBV5-1, the J call TRBJ1-2; D is ambiguous. Trimming shortened V by 0 bases and J by 7 bases, and 13 bases separated the two germline ends. The germline V gene encodes CDR1 SGHRS and CDR2 YFSETQ. The CDR3 runs 14 residues. CDR3 DNA sequence: TGCGCCAGCAGCTTGGGACTAGGAGAAATTGGCTACACCTTC. Protein: CASSLGLGEIGYTF.

The chain employs TRBV4-1 and TRBJ1-1; 8 nucleotides agree with TRBD1. The CDR3 totals 15 residues. The V and J ends lost 1 base and 1 base, in that order; junction bases with no gene match: 2. Germline CDR1 is MGHRA and CDR2 is YSYEKL. CDR3: CASSQGGQANTEAFF. CDR3 DNA sequence: TGCGCCAGCAGCCAAGGGGGACAGGCGAACACTGAAGCTTTCTTT.

V is TRBV30 and J is TRBJ1-4; 10 nucleotides agree with TRBD1. Germline V gives CDR1 GTSNPN, CDR2 SVGIG (reference sequence). The length of the CDR3 is 15 residues. The J segment lost 10 bases and the V segment lost 8 bases, leaving 16 bases of the junction unmatched. Here the CDR3 DNA reads TGTGCCACTCCAAGACAGGGGGCGCGAGGGGGAAAACTGTTTTTT. Its translation: CATPRQGARGGKLFF. The full variable domain, its missing parts supplied by reference TRBV30 and TRBJ1-4, is SQTIHQWPATLVQPVGSPLSLECTVEGTSNPNLYWYRQAAGRGLQLLFYSVGIGQISSEVPQNLSASRPQDRQFILSSKKLLLSDSGFYLCATPRQGARGGKLFFGSGTQLSVL.

The chain joins TRBV19 to TRBJ1-5; 7 bases fit TRBD1. The length of the CDR3 is 18 residues. Germline trimming cut 4 bases from V and 1 base from J; bases unmatched to any gene: 13. Germline V lookup: CDR1 LNHDA, CDR2 SQIVND (reference sequence). CDR3 sequence reads: CASSTPYSDRVSNQPQHF. The DNA for the CDR3 is TGTGCCAGTAGTACCCCTTACTCCGACAGGGTGAGCAATCAGCCCCAGCATTTT.